The clone carrying this T cell receptor (beta chain) was found once. The sample originates from a study of blood T cell repertoires in COVID-19. V was cut by 3 bases and J by 5 bases, with 10 bases left in between. This CDR3 region has 13 residues. The germline gives CDR1 MDHEN, CDR2 SYDVKM. Methods used by the authors: The assay estimated nucleated cells by amplifying reference gene primers. Produced via immunoSEQ multiplex PCR; TCRdb's table is partial and in-frame only. V and J calls plus clone size are reproduced from that table; the DNA served to infer D and trimming. The sample comprises about 190,000 clones, around 87% of which are singletons, and about 0.58% rests with the top ten.

Sequencing was carried out using peripheral blood. The chain has TRBV28 and TRBJ2-5; a possible D gene is TRBD2 (6 bases). The receptor was isolated from a man aged 50 or older with acute or convalescent COVID-19. The CDR3 sequence: CASSFSGRETQYF. In DNA, the CDR3 is TGTGCCAGCAGTTTCTCGGGGAGGGAGACCCAGTACTTC.